This TCR beta chain stems from a study of OX40 agonist ivuxolimab in advanced cancers. Germline V gives CDR1 SGHAT, CDR2 FQNNGV. This CDR3 region has 14 residues. Trimming cost V 0 bases and J 6 bases, with 8 bases left between them. Clones were sequenced by immunoSEQ multiplex PCR, and TCRdb holds only the in-frame ones, with some missing. The repertoire holds 79,000 or so clones, with 75% to 85% as singletons. The specimen was CD4+ or CD8+ T cells sorted from blood, collected in a trial of the OX40 agonist ivuxolimab. This TCR derives from an adult with an advanced solid tumor such as melanoma, head and neck, liver or kidney cancer. The V call is TRBV11-2, the J call TRBJ2-2; unclear D gene. CDR3: CASSLDAPPGELFF. CDR3 DNA sequence: TGTGCCAGCAGCTTAGATGCACCCCCCGGGGAGCTGTTTTTT.